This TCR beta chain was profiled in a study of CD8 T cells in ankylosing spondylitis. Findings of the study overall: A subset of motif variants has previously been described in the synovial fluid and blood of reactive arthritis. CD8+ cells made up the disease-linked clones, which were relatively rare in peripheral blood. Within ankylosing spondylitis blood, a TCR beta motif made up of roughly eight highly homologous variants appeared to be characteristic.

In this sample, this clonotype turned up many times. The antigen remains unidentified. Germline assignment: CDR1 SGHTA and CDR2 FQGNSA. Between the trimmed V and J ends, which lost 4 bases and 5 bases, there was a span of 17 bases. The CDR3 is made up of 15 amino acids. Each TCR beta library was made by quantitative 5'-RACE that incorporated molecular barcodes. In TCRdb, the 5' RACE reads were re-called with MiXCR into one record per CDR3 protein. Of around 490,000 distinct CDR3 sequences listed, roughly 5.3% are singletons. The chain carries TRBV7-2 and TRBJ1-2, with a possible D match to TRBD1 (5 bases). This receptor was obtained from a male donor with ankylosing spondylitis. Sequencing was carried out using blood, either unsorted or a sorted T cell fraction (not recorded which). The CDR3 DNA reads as TGTGCCAGCAGCTCCCACCGGGACGGCCTATATGGCTACACCTTC. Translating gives CASSSHRDGLYGYTF.